Listed below are T cell receptor beta chains from one sample, sequenced in a study of regulatory T cells in long-lasting Graves disease. TCRdb called the multiplex PCR reads again in MiXCR, with one record for every CDR3 protein. The repertoire includes approximately 400,000 distinct CDR3 sequences, around 14% of them detected once, and over 15% sits in the top ten. In addition, the sample was reused for a study of T cells in Graves' hyperthyroidism and ophthalmopathy.

Sequenced here: peripheral blood mononuclear cells (PBMCs), sampled at new diagnosis, from a patient treated with antithyroid drugs. The receptors here all came from a woman aged 30 to 39 with Graves disease. The CDR3 runs from the conserved cysteine through the conserved F or W. A D gene is named only where the DNA matches it firmly. Clone size, where shown, is once, few, many, or a class for clones that have expanded.

D gene,V gene,J gene,clone size,CDR3 protein,CDR3 DNA
-,TRBV5-8,TRBJ2-7,-,CASSRTGTVVYEQYF,TGTGCCAGCAGCAGAACTGGGACCGTTGTCTACGAGCAGTACTTC
TRBD2,TRBV6-1,TRBJ2-7,-,CASSESGTTNHEQYF,TGTGCCAGCAGTGAATCCGGGACTACTAACCACGAGCAGTACTTC
-,TRBV10-3,TRBJ1-4,many,CAISSAGPPNEKLFF,TGTGCCATCAGTTCCGCGGGTCCCCCTAATGAAAAACTGTTTTTT
-,TRBV11-2,TRBJ2-7,-,CASSQDRGLGYEQYF,TGCGCCAGCAGCCAAGATAGGGGTTTGGGTTACGAGCAGTACTTC
-,TRBV24-1,TRBJ1-4,-,CATSEGTLGLEKLFF,TGTGCCACCAGTGAGGGGACCCTTGGGTTGGAAAAACTGTTTTTT
-,TRBV5-1,TRBJ2-3,few,CASSLEAPGADTQYF,TGCGCCAGCAGCTTGGAGGCCCCGGGGGCAGATACGCAGTATTTT
-,TRBV3-1,TRBJ1-6,many,CASRGRLWSPLHF,TGTGCCAGCAGGGGGAGGCTTTGGTCACCCCTCCACTTT
-,TRBV19,TRBJ1-5,few,CASSILDSNQPQHF,TGTGCCAGTAGTATATTAGATAGCAATCAGCCCCAGCATTTT
TRBD2,TRBV19,TRBJ2-1,-,CASSTGGTSGRLEQFF,TGTGCCAGTAGTACGGGGGGGACTAGCGGGAGATTGGAGCAGTTCTTC
-,TRBV6-5,TRBJ2-2,many,CASSYGLGAARTGELFF,TGTGCCAGCAGTTACGGTTTGGGGGCAGCTCGCACCGGGGAGCTGTTTTTT
-,TRBV4-1,TRBJ2-7,-,CASSLGPGNYEQYF,TGCGCCAGCAGCCTGGGACCAGGGAACTACGAGCAGTACTTC
TRBD2,TRBV12-3/TRBV12-4,TRBJ2-5,-,CASSLATSGRWEGTQYF,TGTGCCAGCAGTTTAGCGACTAGCGGGAGATGGGAGGGGACCCAGTACTTC
-,TRBV10-3,TRBJ2-1,-,CAITAAGLYNEQFF,TGTGCCATCACAGCTGCGGGACTTTACAATGAGCAGTTCTTC
-,TRBV28,TRBJ2-7,-,CASRTSLREQYF,TGTGCCAGCAGAACGAGTTTGAGGGAGCAGTACTTC
-,TRBV10-2,TRBJ1-5,many,CASSESRTGWDQPQHF,TGCGCCAGCAGTGAGTCGAGAACAGGGTGGGATCAGCCCCAGCATTTT
TRBD2,TRBV5-1,TRBJ2-7,-,CASSLAGGTRSGEQYF,TGCGCCAGCAGCTTGGCCGGGGGGACTAGGAGCGGGGAGCAGTACTTC
-,TRBV5-1,TRBJ2-3,-,CASSLGRAGTDTQYF,TGCGCCAGCAGCTTGGGCCGGGCGGGCACAGATACGCAGTATTTT
-,TRBV20-1,TRBJ1-1,many,CSARGGVVNTEAFF,TGCAGTGCTAGAGGGGGAGTGGTGAACACTGAAGCTTTCTTT
-,TRBV6-6,TRBJ1-2,many,CASSYSEDTSYGYTF,TGTGCCAGCAGTTACTCGGAGGACACAAGTTATGGCTACACCTTC
-,TRBV12-3/TRBV12-4,TRBJ2-3,many,CASSTSAVTDTQYF,TGTGCCAGCAGTACCTCAGCGGTAACAGATACGCAGTATTTT
-,TRBV10-3,TRBJ1-6,-,CAISDKTVGSPLHF,TGTGCCATCAGTGACAAGACCGTGGGTTCACCCCTCCACTTT
-,TRBV5-1,TRBJ1-5,many,CASSLNPAGPSNQPQHF,TGCGCCAGCAGCTTGAATCCAGCGGGGCCCAGCAATCAGCCCCAGCATTTT
TRBD2,TRBV6-2/TRBV6-3,TRBJ2-1,few,CASSQQREVDEQFF,TGTGCCAGCAGCCAGCAGCGGGAGGTTGATGAGCAGTTCTTC
-,TRBV18,TRBJ2-5,many,CASSSAQETQYF,TGTGCCAGCTCCTCCGCTCAAGAGACCCAGTACTTC
-,TRBV11-2,TRBJ2-3,many,CASSFWEMTDTQYF,TGTGCCAGCAGCTTTTGGGAGATGACAGATACGCAGTATTTT
-,TRBV28,TRBJ2-7,many,CASSFPPPYEQYF,TGTGCCAGCAGTTTTCCCCCCCCGTACGAGCAGTACTTC
-,TRBV14,TRBJ2-3,-,CASSQDLTSRYTDTQYF,TGTGCCAGCAGCCAAGATCTTACTAGCAGATACACAGATACGCAGTATTTT
-,TRBV6-1,TRBJ1-3,-,CASSDTREASGNTIYF,TGTGCCAGCAGTGATACCAGGGAGGCTTCTGGAAACACCATATATTTT
TRBD1,TRBV19,TRBJ1-2,few,CASSIAPGQLYGYTF,TGTGCCAGTAGTATAGCCCCGGGACAGCTCTATGGCTACACCTTC
-,TRBV30,TRBJ2-4,many,CAWKGGHQNIQYF,TGTGCCTGGAAGGGGGGACACCAGAACATTCAGTACTTC
-,TRBV7-6,TRBJ2-3,many,CASSLAAVIVTDTQYF,TGTGCCAGCAGCTTAGCGGCGGTTATAGTCACAGATACGCAGTATTTT
-,TRBV5-4,TRBJ1-3,few,CASSSDSVFSGNTIYF,TGTGCCAGCAGTTCGGACAGCGTCTTCTCTGGAAACACCATATATTTT
-,TRBV30,TRBJ1-5,many,CAWSLGQFSNQPQHF,TGTGCCTGGAGCCTGGGACAATTTAGCAATCAGCCCCAGCATTTT
TRBD2,TRBV2,TRBJ2-7,-,CASGLFSGKHYEQYF,TGTGCCAGCGGCCTCTTTAGCGGGAAGCACTACGAGCAGTACTTC
-,TRBV19,TRBJ2-7,few,CASSLHGNEQYF,TGTGCCAGTAGTCTACATGGAAACGAGCAGTACTTC
TRBD1,TRBV12-3/TRBV12-4,TRBJ1-2,-,CASSLTTGGYGYTF,TGTGCCAGCAGTCTAACGACAGGGGGCTATGGCTACACCTTC
-,TRBV20-1,TRBJ1-5,few,CSARDGAGSNQPQHF,TGCAGTGCTAGAGATGGGGCAGGGAGCAATCAGCCCCAGCATTTT
-,TRBV20-1,TRBJ2-1,-,CSARAGDRGAFF,TGCAGTGCTAGAGCGGGGGACCGAGGGGCGTTCTTC
-,TRBV14,TRBJ2-2,few,CASSQGRLGELFF,TGTGCCAGCAGCCAAGGCAGACTCGGGGAGCTGTTTTTT
-,TRBV6-1,TRBJ1-4,few,CASSLIGTGDEKLFF,TGTGCCAGCAGTCTGATAGGGACGGGCGATGAAAAACTGTTTTTT
-,TRBV14,TRBJ1-1,many,CASSHPGLVNTEAFF,TGTGCCAGCAGCCACCCCGGACTGGTGAACACTGAAGCTTTCTTT
-,TRBV24-1,TRBJ2-1,few,CATSDLGSFYNEQFF,TGTGCCACCAGTGATCTCGGCAGCTTTTACAATGAGCAGTTCTTC
-,TRBV29-1,TRBJ2-2,many,CSVGGTGELFF,TGCAGCGTGGGGGGCACCGGGGAGCTGTTTTTT
TRBD2,TRBV10-3,TRBJ2-1,-,CAISVVGAGSYNEQFF,TGTGCCATCAGTGTAGTAGGAGCGGGAAGTTACAATGAGCAGTTCTTC
-,TRBV10-3,TRBJ2-1,-,CAISEPGTSGNNEQFF,TGTGCCATCAGTGAGCCCGGGACCTCGGGAAACAATGAGCAGTTCTTC
TRBD2,TRBV7-2,TRBJ2-1,-,CASSQQPPGLAGYNKQFF,TGTGCCAGCAGCCAACAGCCACCGGGACTAGCGGGGTACAATAAGCAGTTCTTC
-,TRBV4-1,TRBJ2-5,few,CASSQAPVEISQETQYF,TGCGCCAGCAGCCAGGCACCCGTCGAAATATCCCAAGAGACCCAGTACTTC
TRBD2,TRBV6-9,TRBJ2-1,many,CASSSLGTSGSFYNEQFF,TGTGCCAGCAGTTCCCTCGGGACTAGCGGGAGTTTTTACAATGAGCAGTTCTTC